Listed below are T cell receptor beta chains from one sample, sequenced in a study of T-cell memory formation after mild COVID-19. One entry per CDR3 protein, called by TCRdb with MiXCR from the 5' RACE reads. The top ten clones hold 27% of a sample with roughly 100,000 distinct CDR3 sequences, around 12% of them seen once. Sequencing was done on a sample of PBMCs or a T cell subset sorted from them (not recorded which). The receptors come from an adult woman who had mild COVID-19 (a few samples of this study predate the infection). Cell type and time point are not known. Each CDR3 is given with its conserved first and last residue.

v_call,j_call,cdr3_aa
TRBV19,TRBJ1-1,CASSIDMREAFF
TRBV20-1,TRBJ2-1,CSARDPPLAGVRMNEQFF
TRBV7-8,TRBJ2-2,CASSPVTGELFF
TRBV14,TRBJ2-4,CASSHRPGQGLKRYF
TRBV27,TRBJ1-2,CASGPGQGSGYTF
TRBV29-1,TRBJ2-2,CSVDLQSGELFF
TRBV6-5,TRBJ1-1,CASSYYWDRDSEAFF
TRBV5-5,TRBJ2-1,CASSLDGDSYYNEQFF
TRBV5-1,TRBJ2-7,CASSLVSPGHFYEQYF
TRBV9,TRBJ2-6,CASSVGIKGSGANVLTF
TRBV6-4,TRBJ2-3,CASSGDGITDTQYF
TRBV4-1,TRBJ1-2,CASSQSRTDYGYTF
TRBV7-2,TRBJ2-7,CASSLADGGYEQYF
TRBV7-3,TRBJ2-7,CASSLIGNYEQYF
TRBV7-6,TRBJ2-2,CASSYGEGGELFF
TRBV27,TRBJ1-2,CASSLQAGQGKGYTF
TRBV19,TRBJ2-7,CASSMVTIGAYEQYF
TRBV7-8,TRBJ2-7,CASSGSRDRGYEQYF
TRBV19,TRBJ2-7,CAVGTDGGEQYF
TRBV20-1,TRBJ1-1,CSARDPLQGAKEAFF
TRBV5-4,TRBJ1-2,CASSDGTLGRGQNGYTF
TRBV27,TRBJ2-5,CASSLAGGEEETQYF
TRBV4-3,TRBJ2-6,CASSQDHTSGANVLTF
TRBV13,TRBJ1-1,CASSQATLNTEAFF
TRBV24-1,TRBJ2-7,CATYARDSQERSYEQYF
TRBV6-2/TRBV6-3,TRBJ2-7,CASSTSGRTFINF
TRBV19,TRBJ1-2,CASSTYRGPDGYTF
TRBV7-9,TRBJ2-7,CASSSGRAYEQYF
TRBV7-6,TRBJ2-3,CVSSSGQRLDTQYF
TRBV4-1,TRBJ2-7,CASSHPDSMVYEQYF
TRBV12-3/TRBV12-4,TRBJ1-2,CASIGGTGGVLDYGYTF
TRBV7-3,TRBJ2-7,CASSLGLAGAPVDEQYF
TRBV4-1,TRBJ2-3,CASSPSQEGGLRADTQYF
TRBV21-1,TRBJ2-7,CASSKPRLDTSYEQYF
TRBV7-9,TRBJ2-5,CASSLFPSGRVGETQYF
TRBV7-2,TRBJ1-1,CASSLGGGAFF
TRBV7-8,TRBJ1-4,CASSNRGGVENEKLFF
TRBV29-1,TRBJ2-7,CSVEEVGSVSYEQYF
TRBV30,TRBJ2-5,CAWSVRPTLGTQYF
TRBV7-9,TRBJ2-3,CASSATSSGEDTDTQYF
TRBV27,TRBJ1-5,CASGWGQPQHF
TRBV11-3,TRBJ2-3,CASSSTTGLDTQYF
TRBV7-7,TRBJ2-5,CASSPLQGRGETQYF